These T cell receptor beta chains were read from a single sample in a study of shared T cell receptors in the human thymus. The table came from immunoSEQ multiplex PCR; TCRdb's copy has only in-frame clones and leaves some out. The sample comprises hundreds of thousands of clones, more than 70% of which are singletons, and roughly 0.0094% rests with the top ten. The same sample was also studied in work on human thymus T cells.

Sequencing was performed on thymocytes. These TCRs come from a boy under two years old with a congenital heart defect. The CDR3 runs from the conserved cysteine through the conserved F or W. The D gene is left open where the match is weak. Clone size is given for some rows only: seen once, a few or many times, or a class if the clone is expanded.

V gene	J gene	D gene	clone size	CDR3 DNA	CDR3 protein
TRBV28	TRBJ1-2	TRBD1	-	TGTGCCAGCAGTTTGACAGGGAGTCATGGCTACACCTTC	CASSLTGSHGYTF
TRBV6-5	TRBJ2-7	-	-	TGTGCCAGCAGCTATCCTAACAGTTACGAGCAGTACTTC	CASSYPNSYEQYF
TRBV30	TRBJ2-2	-	-	TGTGCCACGGGTTCGTGGAGGAGCACCGGGGAGCTGTTTTTT	CATGSWRSTGELFF
TRBV9	TRBJ2-5	-	few	TGTGCCAGCAGCGTAGCTGACAACCAAGAGACCCAGTACTTC	CASSVADNQETQYF
TRBV9	TRBJ1-2	-	-	TGTGCCAGCAGCGCCACGGGACACTACTATGGCTACACCTTC	CASSATGHYYGYTF
TRBV15	TRBJ2-7	-	-	TGTGCCACCAGCAGAGATGAGAACGAGCAGTACTTC	CATSRDENEQYF
TRBV5-4	TRBJ1-6	-	-	TGTGCCAGCAGCTATACGACCAGGTGCCCAGGGGTCAGGAATTCACCCCTCCACTTT	CASSYTTRCPGVRNSPLHF
TRBV5-6	TRBJ1-6	-	-	TGTGCCAGCAGCTCAATGATAGCCTGTTGGTCCTATAATTCACCCCTCCACTTT	CASSSMIACWSYNSPLHF
TRBV29-1	TRBJ2-3	TRBD2	-	TGCAGCGTTGGTACTAGCGGAGGCACAGATACGCAGTATTTT	CSVGTSGGTDTQYF
TRBV14	TRBJ1-2	-	-	TGTGCCAGCAGCTCCACTATGTCCGAGGTGCCCCCAAACAACTATGGCTACACCTTC	CASSSTMSEVPPNNYGYTF
TRBV28	TRBJ1-1	TRBD1	-	TGTGCCAGCAGTTTGGGACAGGGGGCCTTTAACACTGAAGCTTTCTTT	CASSLGQGAFNTEAFF
TRBV4-3	TRBJ1-2	TRBD1	-	TGCGCCAGCAGCCAAGTTCCCGGGACAGAAAATGGCTACACCTTC	CASSQVPGTENGYTF
TRBV14	TRBJ1-4	-	-	TGTGCCAGCAGCCAAGCACCTGAAGTACAGGTGACTAATGAAAAACTGTTTTTT	CASSQAPEVQVTNEKLFF
TRBV4-3	TRBJ1-3	TRBD1	-	TGCGCCAGCAGCCAAGGCCCACCGACAGGGTCTGGAAACACCATATATTTT	CASSQGPPTGSGNTIYF
TRBV6-6	TRBJ2-5	TRBD2	-	TGTGCCAGCAGTAGGCCCGGACTAGGGCAAGAGACCCAGTACTTC	CASSRPGLGQETQYF
TRBV6-6	TRBJ2-3	-	-	TGTGCCAGCAGTACCCTTAGTAGCGGACGGGATACGCAGTATTTT	CASSTLSSGRDTQYF
TRBV29-1	TRBJ2-7	TRBD1	-	TGCAGCGTTGGTGGGACAGCCTCCTACGAGCAGTACTTC	CSVGGTASYEQYF